This entry is about one T cell receptor (beta chain). The antigen this receptor binds is unknown. No base quality information exists; no much larger clone differs at one position. This sample is part of a study of cytomegalovirus exposure and HLA in healthy donors (dated by TCRdb to about 2017). A note on the overall study: In an earlier analysis of roughly 590 of the donors, 250 to 350 Gb of sequence data and approximately 120 million unique TCR beta sequences from about 190 million T cells were reported. An early release that covered some 630 HLA-typed donors contained around 300 gigabases of sequencing data and tens of millions of unique TCR sequences. The genetic ancestry cluster associated with self-reported Caucasian donors included about 84% of the 300 to 400 genotyped donors. The study aimed to test whether signatures of past pathogen exposure could be identified by cataloging public T cell receptors. The T cell repertoires of around 670 subjects were profiled by immunosequencing and related to cytomegalovirus serostatus. In addition to the first cohort of about 650 subjects, a separate validation cohort of approximately 130 different subjects was used. To predict cytomegalovirus infection status, the study combined high-throughput TCR immunosequencing, statistical association of individual TCRs with disease status, and machine learning. A later analysis re-examined previously published TCR beta repertoires from 500 to 700 donors and added high-resolution HLA genotyping to investigate patterns of TCR occurrence. The later analysis used no new phenotypic data to find candidate immune exposures, relying instead on TCR beta sequences and their occurrence across donors. An earlier analysis of 587 of the donors used high-throughput TCR beta sequencing to judge whether each TCR beta V gene segment behaved as functional or pseudogenic. Donor age, sex, ethnicity and CMV serostatus were collected together with the repertoire data. In a later genetic analysis, genome-wide SNP genotypes for about 55% of the roughly 670 donors were used, and that subset was treated as a discovery cohort. All discovery cohort repertoires had been generated using a single sequencing platform. Both class I and class II loci were covered by HLA typing, at four-digit resolution. Typing coverage varied by locus: roughly 629-630 donors for A, B, C, DRB1 and DQB1; approximately 520 for DQA1; about 600 for DPA1; 450 to 480 for DPB1. Roughly five DR-DQ haplotypes were handled as single units for association and clustering because linkage in the cohort was strong. On average, roughly 250,000 unique TCR beta nucleotide sequences were sequenced per donor among 350 to 400 genotyped donors of the cohort, with around 19% of those sequences being non-productive. Summary of the overall study and its limitations: According to a later analysis, most CMV-associated TCR beta chains appeared to be HLA-restricted, and the HLA associations seemed to be driven largely by CMV exposure. A later analysis reported that several top co-occurrence clusters appeared linked to parvovirus B19, influenza, CMV and Epstein-Barr virus. A cluster of highly shared sequence variants was judged likely to represent a technical artifact of the sequencing pipeline. Some IMGT-functional V segments, including TRBV6-2 and TRBV6-3, could not be distinguished by the 87-base-pair reads and were therefore excluded. Most TCR sequences were observed very rarely across donors, whereas some public TCRs were present in many individuals. A further reported finding was that TCR beta sequences accurately predicted the HLA-A and HLA-B alleles for most subjects in the first cohort. According to a later analysis, TCR association rates differed among HLA loci, with DRB1 alleles showing the most associated TCRs and HLA-C alleles showing the fewest. An association between a missense DCLRE1C variant and V-gene and J-gene trimming of TCR beta chains was found in a later genetic analysis and replicated in an independent cohort. Cytomegalovirus status was reported to be diagnosed by the classifier with high specificity and sensitivity in both the original and validation cohorts. Presence/absence analyses assumed roughly uniform sequencing depth across donors, an assumption that may not hold. Because counts were too low, 15 to 20 rarely observed V segments, including chromosome 9 orphons, were left out of the earlier analysis of 500 to 650 of the donors. Compared with equally common non-associated chains, HLA-associated TCR beta chains in a later analysis were more clonally expanded and had lower generation probabilities. A total of 164 TCR beta chains were listed by the study as associated with cytomegalovirus. An earlier analysis of several hundred of the donors showed that most TCR beta V segments appeared in productive rearrangements either about 90% or about 30% of the time, which broadly matched IMGT annotations. In a later analysis, 16,951 TCR beta sequences were associated with specific HLA alleles at a false discovery rate of 0.05. In this cohort, only TCR beta chains were sequenced, and detectable features were limited by the absence of alpha or paired-chain data. Three of the identified cytomegalovirus-associated TCR beta chains were confirmed in vitro to be specific for cytomegalovirus antigens. When HLA alleles, especially DR and DQ, strongly co-occurred, attributing TCR associations to individual alleles was difficult. Correlated functional status among segregating V segments might be attributable to linkage disequilibrium, but an unknown experimental factor could not be ruled out. The only immune exposure information available for the cohort was CMV serostatus. A later genetic analysis reported fewer N-insertions in productive TCRs among donors in an Asian-associated ancestry cluster than the 666-donor mean. Because HLA typing was missing for some donors at each locus, association tests included only the typed subset. It was suggested by the authors that the approach could potentially be generalized to other disease states and immunological phenotypes.

Libraries were constructed by the immunoSEQ multiplex PCR assay. The multiplex PCR relied on a mix of 60 forward primers for TCR Vbeta segments and 13 reverse primers for TCR Jbeta segments. The CDR3 region of rearranged TCR beta genes was amplified from genomic DNA with a multiplex PCR assay. Amplified TCR beta libraries were sequenced as 87-base-pair reads on the Illumina HiSeq System. In the paper's pipeline: Across the roughly 670 repertoires, a later analysis counted around 80 million unique TCR beta chains, 9.5 million to 12 million of which were shared by at least two donors. To remove PCR and sequencing errors, raw reads were error-corrected and collapsed into unique sequences using a nearest-neighbor algorithm that merged closely related sequences. V, D and J gene segments were assigned by aligning CDR3 sequences to IMGT reference sequences. For a sequence to be retained, a match of at least six nucleotides to both a V gene segment and a J gene segment was required. Rearrangements were called productive when the CDR3 lacked stop codons and stayed in frame with V and J; all others were non-productive. CDR3 was defined by IMGT convention, running from the second conserved V-encoded cysteine to the conserved J-encoded phenylalanine. The earlier analysis of approximately 500 of the donors excluded sequences that lacked an unambiguous match to a single V gene segment. In an earlier analysis of 500 to 750 of the donors, V segments were called functional above 56.7% productive rearrangements and were called segregating when the between-donor standard deviation exceeded 5%. A statistical classification framework was developed to diagnose cytomegalovirus status using the catalog of TCR beta chain sequences. In a later analysis, V and J genes were assigned by comparing TCR nucleotide sequences against IMGT/GENE-DB human TR gene sequences. Using the TCRdist pipeline, a later analysis assigned CDR3 sequences along with most-parsimonious VDJ recombination scenarios. In a later analysis, each TCR beta chain was defined by its CDR3 amino acid sequence together with its V-gene family, and reads lacking a unique V-gene family were excluded. In a later analysis, around 600 highly shared, low-generation-probability nucleotide sequences were removed to address suspected cross-contamination and a sequencing artifact. A later analysis calculated a clonal expansion index for each public chain from normalized within-repertoire ranks of inferred template counts. In a later analysis, generation probabilities were computed using a VDJ recombination model fitted to out-of-frame rearrangements, and the results were checked against IGoR. In a later analysis, hypergeometric tests were used to score TCR-TCR, TCR-HLA and TCR-CMV co-occurrence, with a repertoire-size bias correction applied to TCR pairs. To estimate false discovery rates, a later analysis permuted the HLA or CMV assignments 20 times. A later analysis grouped co-occurring TCRs with DBSCAN, adding TCRdist sequence similarity when clustering within HLA-allele-positive subsets. Co-occurrence clustering excluded repertoires with fewer than 30,000 or more than 120,000 public chains, plus five with anomalous nucleotide sharing. In its TCRdb copy, this immuneACCESS table keeps in-frame sequences only and misses some clones. Where compared with another copy, unresolved V genes explain less than half of these, and the others have no known cause. The V and J calls and clone size are taken from that table; D and trimming were inferred from the DNA. This sample lists 150,000 to 200,000 clones; almost 85% were detected once. The ten largest account for roughly 0.5% of the sample.

From the germline V gene, CDR1 is WSHSY and CDR2 is SAAADI. There are 16 amino acids in the CDR3, from cysteine to phenylalanine inclusive. Only the CDR3 region is kept as DNA, spanning 48 bases read in frame from base 1. Unmatched junction bases come to 4, with V trimmed by 4 bases and J by 1 base. The cohort comprised approximately 700 healthy bone marrow donors. At the time of sampling, every cohort member was nominally healthy, though immune exposures that went unrecorded were likely present. The donor tested CMV seronegative and was one of the 352 seronegative cohort members. Every donor gave a peripheral blood sample, and the peripheral blood mononuclear cells from that sample were used for TCR beta sequencing. The Qiagen DNeasy Blood Extraction Kit was used to extract genomic DNA from the blood cell samples.

Sequenced input: PBMCs. Recombination linked TRBV10-2 to TRBJ2-2; the junction holds 9 bases that match TRBD2. The receptor comes from a woman in her fifties or sixties in good health and CMV-seronegative. CDR3 region: CASSGLAELNTGELFF. The DNA reads as follows: TGCGCCAGCAGTGGACTAGCGGAATTGAACACCGGGGAGCTGTTTTTT.